The clone carrying this T cell receptor (beta chain) was recorded only once. Its target is not known. The germline V gene has CDR1 SQVTM and CDR2 ANQGSEA. The ends lost 5 bases at V and 0 bases at J; junction bases unmatched: 6. There are 14 residues in the CDR3. The sample comes from a study of cytomegalovirus exposure and HLA in healthy donors. Study-wide findings and caveats: Some V segments, TRBV6-2 and TRBV6-3 among them, were indistinguishable and were therefore excluded. Donors belonging to an Asian-associated ancestry cluster reportedly showed fewer N-insertions in productive TCRs than the roughly 670-donor mean, according to what a later analysis found.

Use of 60 Vbeta and 13 Jbeta primers characterized the PCR. Method: immunoSEQ multiplex PCR; TCRdb's copy keeps in-frame clones and lacks some. Of roughly 180,000 clones in the sample, about four fifths were seen once. This TCR was recovered from a woman in her thirties in good health and CMV-seropositive. The rearrangement uses TRBV29-1 and TRBJ2-7; TRBD2 matches at 8 bases. Sequencing was carried out using PBMCs. The chain's CDR3 is CSVTGGTSSYEQYF. The CDR3, as DNA: TGCAGCGTTACGGGAGGGACAAGCTCCTACGAGCAGTACTTC.